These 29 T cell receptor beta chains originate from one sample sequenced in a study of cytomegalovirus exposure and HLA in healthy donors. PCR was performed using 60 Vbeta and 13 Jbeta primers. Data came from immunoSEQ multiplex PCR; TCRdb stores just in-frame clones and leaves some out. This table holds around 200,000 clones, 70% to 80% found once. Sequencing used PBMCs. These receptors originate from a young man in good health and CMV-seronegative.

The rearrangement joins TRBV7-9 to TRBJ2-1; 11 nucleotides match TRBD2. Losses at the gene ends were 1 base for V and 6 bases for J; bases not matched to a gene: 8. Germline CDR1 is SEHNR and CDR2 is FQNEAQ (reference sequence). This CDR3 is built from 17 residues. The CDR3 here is CASSLDGASGRFNEQFF. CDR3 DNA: TGTGCCAGCAGCTTAGACGGGGCTAGCGGGAGGTTCAATGAGCAGTTCTTC. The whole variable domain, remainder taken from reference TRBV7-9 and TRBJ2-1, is DTGVSQNPRHKITKRGQNVTFRCDPISEHNRLYWYRQTLGQGPEFLTYFQNEAQLEKSRLLSDRFSAERPKGSFSTLEIQRTEQGDSAMYLCASSLDGASGRFNEQFFGPGTRLTVL.

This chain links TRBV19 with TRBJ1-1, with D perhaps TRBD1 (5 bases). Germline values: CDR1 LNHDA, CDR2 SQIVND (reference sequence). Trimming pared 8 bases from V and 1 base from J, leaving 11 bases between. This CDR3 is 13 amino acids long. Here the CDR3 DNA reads TGTGCCAGTCTGGGGGGGAGGAACACTGAAGCTTTCTTT. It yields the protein CASLGGRNTEAFF. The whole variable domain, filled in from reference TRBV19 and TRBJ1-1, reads DGGITQSPKYLFRKEGQNVTLSCEQNLNHDAMYWYRQDPGQGLRLIYYSQIVNDFQKGDIAEGYSVSREKKESFPLTVTSAQKNPTAFYLCASLGGRNTEAFFGQGTRLTVV.

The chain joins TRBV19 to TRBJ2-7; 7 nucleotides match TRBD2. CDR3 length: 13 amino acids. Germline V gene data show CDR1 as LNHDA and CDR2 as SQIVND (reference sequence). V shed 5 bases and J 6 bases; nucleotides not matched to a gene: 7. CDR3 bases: TGTGCCAGTAGTCCGAAGGGCGGGGGCGAGCAGTACTTC. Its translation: CASSPKGGGEQYF. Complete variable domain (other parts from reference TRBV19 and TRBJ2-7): DGGITQSPKYLFRKEGQNVTLSCEQNLNHDAMYWYRQDPGQGLRLIYYSQIVNDFQKGDIAEGYSVSREKKESFPLTVTSAQKNPTAFYLCASSPKGGGEQYFGPGTRLTVT.

This CDR3 reads CASSLGGHYNEQFF. DNA of the CDR3: TGTGCCAGCAGCTTAGGAGGTCACTACAATGAGCAGTTCTTC. The genes are TRBV7-9 and TRBJ2-1; D is uncertain. The CDR3 length is 14 residues. Trimming left V 1 base short and J 3 bases short, with 7 bases between. Per the germline V gene, CDR1 is SEHNR and CDR2 is FQNEAQ (reference sequence).

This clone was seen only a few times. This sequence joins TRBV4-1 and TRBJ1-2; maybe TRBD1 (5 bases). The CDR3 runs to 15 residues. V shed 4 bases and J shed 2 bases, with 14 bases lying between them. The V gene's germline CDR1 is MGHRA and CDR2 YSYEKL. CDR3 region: CASSPAAGDNYGYTF. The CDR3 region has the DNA TGCGCCAGCAGCCCAGCCGCGGGGGACAACTATGGCTACACCTTC.

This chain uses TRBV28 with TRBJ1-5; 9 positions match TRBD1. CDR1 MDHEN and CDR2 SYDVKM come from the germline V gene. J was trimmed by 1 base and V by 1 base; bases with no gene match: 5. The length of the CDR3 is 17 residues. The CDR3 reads CASSLYRGPPSNQPQHF. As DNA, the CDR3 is TGTGCCAGCAGTTTATACAGGGGGCCGCCCAGCAATCAGCCCCAGCATTTT.

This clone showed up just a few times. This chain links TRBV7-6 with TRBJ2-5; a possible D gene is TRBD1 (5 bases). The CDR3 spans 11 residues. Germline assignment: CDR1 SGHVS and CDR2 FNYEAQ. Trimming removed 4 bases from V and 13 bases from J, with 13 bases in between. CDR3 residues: CASSYGALSYF. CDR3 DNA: TGTGCCAGCAGCTATGGGGCACTCTCGTACTTC.

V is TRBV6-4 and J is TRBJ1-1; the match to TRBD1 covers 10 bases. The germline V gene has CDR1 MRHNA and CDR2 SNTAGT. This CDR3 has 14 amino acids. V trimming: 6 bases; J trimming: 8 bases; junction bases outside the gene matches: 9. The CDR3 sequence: CASRARDRGGEAFF. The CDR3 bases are TGTGCCAGCAGGGCCCGGGACAGGGGTGGAGAAGCTTTCTTT.

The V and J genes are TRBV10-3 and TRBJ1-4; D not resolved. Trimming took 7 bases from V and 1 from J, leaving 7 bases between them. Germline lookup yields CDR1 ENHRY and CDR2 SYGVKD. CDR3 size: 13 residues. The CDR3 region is CAIKAGTNEKLFF. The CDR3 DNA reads TGTGCCATCAAGGCAGGAACTAATGAAAAACTGTTTTTT.

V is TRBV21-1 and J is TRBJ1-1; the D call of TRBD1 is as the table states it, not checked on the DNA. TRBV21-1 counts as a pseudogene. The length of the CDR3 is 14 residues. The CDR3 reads CASSSSTRNTEAFF. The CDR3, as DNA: TGTGCCAGCAGCTCGTCCACCAGGAACACTGAAGCTTTCTTT.

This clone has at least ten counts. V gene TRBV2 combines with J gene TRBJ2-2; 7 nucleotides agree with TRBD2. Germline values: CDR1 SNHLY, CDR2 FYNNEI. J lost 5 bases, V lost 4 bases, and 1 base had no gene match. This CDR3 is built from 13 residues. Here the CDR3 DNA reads TGTGCCAGCAGTGTGGGGGGGACCGGGGAGCTGTTTTTT. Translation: CASSVGGTGELFF.

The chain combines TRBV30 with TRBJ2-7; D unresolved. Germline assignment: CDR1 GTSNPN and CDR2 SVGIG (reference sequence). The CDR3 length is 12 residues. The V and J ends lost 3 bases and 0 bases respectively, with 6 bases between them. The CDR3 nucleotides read TGTGCCTGGAGACCCTACTCCTACGAGCAGTACTTC. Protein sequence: CAWRPYSYEQYF.

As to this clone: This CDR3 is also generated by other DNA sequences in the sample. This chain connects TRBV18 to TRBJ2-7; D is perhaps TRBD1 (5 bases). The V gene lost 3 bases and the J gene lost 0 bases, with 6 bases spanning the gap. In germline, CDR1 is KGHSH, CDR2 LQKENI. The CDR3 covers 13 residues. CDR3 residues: CASSPDSSYEQYF. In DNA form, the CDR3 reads TGTGCCAGCTCACCCGACAGCTCCTACGAGCAGTACTTC.

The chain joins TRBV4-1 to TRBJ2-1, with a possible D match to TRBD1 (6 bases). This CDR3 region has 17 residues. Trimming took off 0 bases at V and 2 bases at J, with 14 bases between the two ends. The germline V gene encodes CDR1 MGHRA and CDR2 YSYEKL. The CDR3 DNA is TGCGCCAGCAGCCAAGAAGATCCAGGGGACACCTACAATGAGCAGTTCTTC. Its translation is CASSQEDPGDTYNEQFF.

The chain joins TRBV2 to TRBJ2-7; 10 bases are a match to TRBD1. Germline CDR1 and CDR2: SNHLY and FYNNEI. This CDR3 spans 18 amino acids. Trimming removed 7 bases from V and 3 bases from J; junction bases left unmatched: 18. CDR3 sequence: CASTRTGGEVILYYEQYF. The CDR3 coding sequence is TGTGCCAGCACCAGGACAGGGGGAGAGGTAATACTCTACTACGAGCAGTACTTC. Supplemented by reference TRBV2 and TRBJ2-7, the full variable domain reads EPEVTQTPSHQVTQMGQEVILRCVPISNHLYFYWYRQILGQKVEFLVSFYNNEISEKSEIFDDQFSVERPDGSNFTLKIRSTKLEDSAMYFCASTRTGGEVILYYEQYFGPGTRLTVT.

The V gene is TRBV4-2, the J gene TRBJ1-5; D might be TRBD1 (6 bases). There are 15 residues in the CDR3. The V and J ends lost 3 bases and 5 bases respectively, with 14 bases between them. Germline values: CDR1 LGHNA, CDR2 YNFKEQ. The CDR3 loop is CASSQKQGTDQPQHF. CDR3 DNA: TGTGCCAGCAGCCAGAAACAGGGTACCGATCAGCCCCAGCATTTT.

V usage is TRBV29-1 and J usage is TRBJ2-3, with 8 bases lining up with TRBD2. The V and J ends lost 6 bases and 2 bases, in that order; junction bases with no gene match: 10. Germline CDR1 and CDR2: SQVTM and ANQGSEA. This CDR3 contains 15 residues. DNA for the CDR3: TGCAGCGTCGTCCCAGCGGGGGAGATCACAGATACGCAGTATTTT. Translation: CSVVPAGEITDTQYF.

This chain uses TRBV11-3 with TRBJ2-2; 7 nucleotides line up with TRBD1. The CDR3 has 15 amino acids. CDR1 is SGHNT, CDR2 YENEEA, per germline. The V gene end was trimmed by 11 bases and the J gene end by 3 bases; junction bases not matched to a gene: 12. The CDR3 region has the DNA TGTGCCTCAAAACTCGGGACAGCTCACACCGGGGAGCTGTTTTTT. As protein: CASKLGTAHTGELFF.

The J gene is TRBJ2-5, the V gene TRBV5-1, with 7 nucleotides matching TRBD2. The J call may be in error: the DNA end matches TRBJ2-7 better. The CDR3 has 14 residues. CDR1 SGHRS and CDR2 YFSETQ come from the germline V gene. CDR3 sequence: CASSSAGEGYEQYF. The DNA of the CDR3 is TGCGCCAGCAGCTCTGCGGGAGAGGGGTACGAGCAGTACTTC.

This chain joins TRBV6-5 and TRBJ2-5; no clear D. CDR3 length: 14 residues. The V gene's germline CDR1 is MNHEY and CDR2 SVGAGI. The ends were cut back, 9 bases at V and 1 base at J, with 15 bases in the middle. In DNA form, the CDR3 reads TGTGCCAGTAGCCGCGGCCACCCCCAAGAGACCCAGTACTTC. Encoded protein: CASSRGHPQETQYF.

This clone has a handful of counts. The CDR3 bases are TGTGCCAGCAGTTTGACAGGGGTCTCTTATGGCTACACCTTC. It is translated as CASSLTGVSYGYTF. The V call is TRBV6-5, the J call TRBJ1-2, with TRBD1 identical over 8 bases. The germline V gene encodes CDR1 MNHEY and CDR2 SVGAGI. The CDR3 consists of 14 residues. The ends lost 4 bases at V and 5 bases at J; junction bases unmatched: 6.

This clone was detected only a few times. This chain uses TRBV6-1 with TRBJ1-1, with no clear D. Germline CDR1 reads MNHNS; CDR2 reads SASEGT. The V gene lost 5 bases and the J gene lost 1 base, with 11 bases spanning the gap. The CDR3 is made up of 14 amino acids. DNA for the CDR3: TGTGCCAGCAGTATCTGGGGAGGGAACACTGAAGCTTTCTTT. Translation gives CASSIWGGNTEAFF.

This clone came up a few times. The CDR3, as DNA: TGTGCCAGCGGGAGGACAGGTAATCAGCCCCAGCATTTT. Protein sequence: CASGRTGNQPQHF. The chain employs TRBV6-1 and TRBJ1-5, with 7 bases matching TRBD1. The trim removed 8 bases at V and 4 bases at J, leaving 5 bases unmatched. The V gene's germline CDR1 is MNHNS and CDR2 SASEGT. CDR3 length equals 13 residues.

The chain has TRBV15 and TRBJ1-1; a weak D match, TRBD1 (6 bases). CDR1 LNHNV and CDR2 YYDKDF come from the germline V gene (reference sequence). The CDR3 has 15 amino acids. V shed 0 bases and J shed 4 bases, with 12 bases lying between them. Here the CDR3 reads CATSRDGGPTTEAFF. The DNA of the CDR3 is TGTGCCACCAGCAGAGACGGGGGGCCGACCACTGAAGCTTTCTTT.

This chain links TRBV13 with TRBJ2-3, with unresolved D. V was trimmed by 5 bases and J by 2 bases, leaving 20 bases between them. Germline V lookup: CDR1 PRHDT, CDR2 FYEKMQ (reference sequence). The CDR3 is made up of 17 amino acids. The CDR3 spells CASSNRQVSKNTDTQYF. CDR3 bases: TGTGCCAGCAGCAATCGGCAGGTCTCGAAAAACACAGATACGCAGTATTTT.

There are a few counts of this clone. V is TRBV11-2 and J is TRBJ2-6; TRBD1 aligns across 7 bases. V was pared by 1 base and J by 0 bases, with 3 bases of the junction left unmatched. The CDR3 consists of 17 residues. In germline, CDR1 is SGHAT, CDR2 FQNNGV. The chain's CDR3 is CASSLGQGSSGANVLTF. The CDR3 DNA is TGTGCCAGCAGCTTAGGACAGGGCAGCTCTGGGGCCAACGTCCTGACTTTC.

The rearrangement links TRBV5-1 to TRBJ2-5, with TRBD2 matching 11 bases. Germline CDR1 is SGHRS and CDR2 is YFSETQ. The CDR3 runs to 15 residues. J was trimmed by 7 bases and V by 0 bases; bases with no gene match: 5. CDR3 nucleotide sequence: TGCGCCAGCAGCTTGGGACTAGCGGGAAGCGGGACCCAGTACTTC. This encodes CASSLGLAGSGTQYF. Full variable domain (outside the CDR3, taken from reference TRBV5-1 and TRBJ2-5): KAGVTQTPRYLIKTRGQQVTLSCSPISGHRSVSWYQQTPGQGLQFLFEYFSETQRNKGNFPGRFSGRQFSNSRSEMNVSTLELGDSALYLCASSLGLAGSGTQYFGPGTRLLVL.

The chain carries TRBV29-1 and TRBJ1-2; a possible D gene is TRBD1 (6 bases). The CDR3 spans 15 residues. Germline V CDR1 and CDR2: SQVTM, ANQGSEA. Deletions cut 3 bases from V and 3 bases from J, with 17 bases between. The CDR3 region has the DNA TGCAGCGTTGATAGTTTCGCAGGGGCGGACTATGGCTACACCTTC. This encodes CSVDSFAGADYGYTF.

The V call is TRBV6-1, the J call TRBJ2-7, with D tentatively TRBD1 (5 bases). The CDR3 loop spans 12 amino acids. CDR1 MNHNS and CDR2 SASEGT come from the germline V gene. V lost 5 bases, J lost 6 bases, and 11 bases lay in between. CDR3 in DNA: TGTGCCAGCAGTCCTCTGGACACCGAGCAGTACTTC. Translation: CASSPLDTEQYF.